These 32 T cell receptor beta chains share one sample of origin, sequenced in a study of blood T cells in healthy people across ages. Primed by a sample-barcoded 5' primer and a J-beta primer mix, a second PCR proceeded for roughly 7 to 11 cycles. TCRdb reprocessed the 5' RACE reads via MiXCR and lists one record per CDR3 protein. The table records about 1.8 million distinct CDR3 sequences, roughly 52% of them present only once. Sample: blood. The receptors were gathered from a woman between 40 and 55 years old in good health.

As to this clonotype: A much larger clone lies a single base off, so this may be a read error. The chain couples TRBV29-1 to TRBJ2-5; maybe TRBD1 (6 bases). The germline V and J ends were trimmed by 7 bases and 7 bases, with 19 bases remaining between them. This CDR3 contains 13 residues. Germline assignment: CDR1 SQVTM and CDR2 ANQGSEA. CDR3 sequence reads: CSAPPGVGATQYF. CDR3 sequence (DNA): TGCAGCGCACCCCCAGGGGTAGGAGCGACCCAGTACTTC. Filled out from reference TRBV29-1 and TRBJ2-5, the complete variable domain reads SAVISQKPSRDICQRGTSLTIQCQVDSQVTMMFWYRQQPGQSLTLIATANQGSEATYESGFVIDKFPISRPNLTFSTLTVSNMSPEDSSIYLCSAPPGVGATQYFGPGTRLLVL.

CDR3: CSVEAPTGRLGYTF. In DNA form, the CDR3 reads TGCAGCGTTGAAGCCCCCACCGGGCGCCTGGGCTACACCTTC. V usage is TRBV29-1 and J usage is TRBJ1-2; D is uncertain. Deletions cut 1 base from V and 8 bases from J, with 17 bases between. The CDR3 runs 14 residues. The germline gives CDR1 SQVTM, CDR2 ANQGSEA.

The rearrangement joins TRBV20-1 to TRBJ1-1; D remains ambiguous. V was clipped by 0 bases and J by 5 bases, with 19 bases between them. From germline, CDR1 is DFQATT and CDR2 SNEGSKA (reference sequence). CDR3 length equals 16 residues. CDR3 sequence (DNA): TGCAGTGCTAGAGATACCGGGGTTCCCCTGAGAACTGAAGCTTTCTTT. Translation: CSARDTGVPLRTEAFF.

The CDR3 bases are TGCGCCAGCAGGCCTAGCGGCACCACAGATACGCAGTATTTT. Its translation is CASRPSGTTDTQYF. The chain joins TRBV4-1 to TRBJ2-3, with 7 nucleotides matching TRBD2. The V gene's germline CDR1 is MGHRA and CDR2 YSYEKL. Losses at the gene ends were 6 bases for V and 2 bases for J; bases not matched to a gene: 5. CDR3 length equals 14 residues.

The chain recombines TRBV7-2 with TRBJ2-4; D may be TRBD1 (6 bases). Matching the DNA end better, TRBJ2-7 makes the J call doubtful. Germline loops: CDR1 SGHTA, CDR2 FQGNSA. The CDR3 consists of 15 residues. CDR3 sequence (DNA): TGTGCCAGCAGCTCCCCCCACAGGGCCACCTACGAGCAGTACTTC. Translated: CASSSPHRATYEQYF.

The genes are TRBV7-2 and TRBJ2-1; D gene uncertain. Trimming removed 6 bases from V and 1 base from J, with 10 bases in between. The CDR3 is 14 amino acids. Germline V lookup: CDR1 SGHTA, CDR2 FQGNSA. The CDR3 sequence is CASSSPVSYNEQFF. CDR3 nucleotide sequence: TGTGCCAGCAGTTCACCTGTTTCCTACAATGAGCAGTTCTTC.

This sequence joins TRBV6-4 and TRBJ2-1, with D perhaps assigned TRBD1 or TRBD2 (5 bases each). CDR3 size: 16 residues. The V and J ends lost 2 bases and 0 bases respectively, with 11 bases between them. The V gene's germline CDR1 is MRHNA and CDR2 SNTAGT. CDR3 nucleotide sequence: TGTGCCAGCAGTGACCGAGCAGGGAGCTCCTACAATGAGCAGTTCTTC. Amino acids: CASSDRAGSSYNEQFF.

This chain uses TRBV7-2 with TRBJ1-4; 10 nucleotides line up with TRBD1. This CDR3 is 15 amino acids long. Trimming removed 5 bases from V and 5 bases from J; junction bases left unmatched: 5. The germline CDR1 and CDR2 sequences are SGHTA and FQGNSA. The CDR3 region is CASSPGQGTNEKLFF. For the CDR3, the DNA is TGTGCCAGCAGCCCGGGACAGGGGACGAATGAAAAACTGTTTTTT.

The chain is built from TRBV29-1 and TRBJ2-4; D is unclear. Looked up from germline, CDR1 is SQVTM and CDR2 is ANQGSEA. This CDR3 has 13 amino acids. Trimming took off 1 base at V and 8 bases at J, with 12 bases between the two ends. CDR3 loop: CSVEGGRVDIQYF. The CDR3 DNA is TGCAGCGTTGAAGGGGGAAGGGTAGACATTCAGTACTTC.

This clonotype turned up a few times. The chain uses TRBV6-2 or TRBV6-3 and TRBJ2-7; 10 nucleotides match TRBD1. Germline V lookup: CDR1 MNHEY, CDR2 SVGEGT. The CDR3 extends over 21 amino acids. Trimming removed 8 bases from V and 5 bases from J; junction bases left unmatched: 30. CDR3 DNA sequence: TGTGCCAGCCCACCCGGGATTAGACCGGGACAGGGGAGTAGGAAGGACGACGAGCAGTACTTC. Amino acid sequence: CASPPGIRPGQGSRKDDEQYF.

This clonotype was picked up a small number of times. This chain joins TRBV7-2 and TRBJ2-3, with D hard to call. Trimming stripped 5 bases from V and 8 bases from J, with 11 bases between. The length of the CDR3 is 12 residues. CDR1 is SGHTA and CDR2 is FQGNSA in the germline V gene. DNA for the CDR3: TGTGCCAGCAGCCGACCCAGCAGTACGCAGTATTTT. Residues: CASSRPSSTQYF.

The V and J genes are TRBV19 and TRBJ2-7; 7 nucleotides align to TRBD1. The ends lost 5 bases at V and 7 bases at J; junction bases unmatched: 14. This CDR3 contains 15 residues. The V gene's germline CDR1 is LNHDA and CDR2 SQIVND (reference sequence). The CDR3 bases are TGTGCCAGTAGTGCCGGACAGAGGGCCAGGGGGGAGCAGTACTTC. Amino acids: CASSAGQRARGEQYF.

This clonotype was observed once. The chain links TRBV5-1 to TRBJ2-1; D gene ambiguous. The DNA matches TRBJ2-7 better at its end, which makes the J call doubtful. The CDR3 has 19 residues. Germline loops: CDR1 SGHRS, CDR2 YFSETQ. For the CDR3, the DNA is TGCGCCAGCAGCTTGGCTCTTTTCCCGACGGTGAGCTCCTACAATGAGCAGTACTTC. Its protein product is CASSLALFPTVSSYNEQYF.

The V gene is TRBV20-1, the J gene TRBJ2-3; TRBD1 aligns across 7 bases. Germline assignment: CDR1 DFQATT and CDR2 SNEGSKA (reference sequence). V was pared by 6 bases and J by 0 bases, with 6 bases of the junction left unmatched. The CDR3 contains 14 residues. CDR3 sequence (DNA): TGCAGTGCAAAGACAGGGACCAGCACAGATACGCAGTATTTT. Translating gives CSAKTGTSTDTQYF.

This sequence joins TRBV28 and TRBJ1-1; perhaps TRBD1 as D (5 bases). The CDR3 totals 16 residues. V lost 3 bases and J 6 bases, leaving 20 bases between the germline ends. The germline gives CDR1 MDHEN, CDR2 SYDVKM. This CDR3 reads CASSFTLMGRAPEAFF. CDR3 DNA sequence: TGTGCCAGCAGTTTCACCCTTATGGGCAGGGCCCCTGAAGCTTTCTTT.

This clonotype was seen only once. CDR3 sequence (DNA): TGCGCCAGCAGCCCGGGGGACGGGGGTCACAATGAGCAGTTCTTC. It translates to CASSPGDGGHNEQFF. The rearrangement uses TRBV4-1 and TRBJ2-1; tentatively, D is TRBD2 (6 bases). Germline CDR1 MGHRA, CDR2 YSYEKL. The CDR3 is 15 residues long. Trimming shortened V by 4 bases and J by 5 bases, and 15 bases separated the two germline ends.

This clonotype was observed a few times. The chain carries TRBV6-5 and TRBJ2-7; 7 bases map to TRBD1. The V gene end was trimmed by 0 bases and the J gene end by 2 bases; junction bases not matched to a gene: 4. Germline CDR1 MNHEY, CDR2 SVGAGI. The CDR3 sequence is 15 residues long. The CDR3 protein is CASSYSGTDTYEQYF. For the CDR3, the DNA is TGTGCCAGCAGTTACTCAGGGACAGATACCTACGAGCAGTACTTC.

The chain links TRBV3-1 to TRBJ2-3; D is undetermined. CDR1 LGHDT and CDR2 YNNKEL come from the germline V gene (reference sequence). CDR3 length: 13 amino acids. Deletions cut 2 bases from V and 2 bases from J, with 5 bases between. The CDR3 DNA sequence: TGTGCCAGCAGCCAACAGGCCACAGATACGCAGTATTTT. Its translation: CASSQQATDTQYF.

The chain joins TRBV5-1 to TRBJ1-6; a weak D match, TRBD1 (5 bases). Germline CDR1 is SGHRS and CDR2 is YFSETQ. Trimming cost V 0 bases and J 9 bases, with 19 bases left between them. CDR3 length: 17 amino acids. CDR3 in DNA: TGCGCCAGCAGCTTGGAGCCGACGGGACCGGGTGTTTCACCCCTCCACTTT. Amino acids: CASSLEPTGPGVSPLHF.

The chain links TRBV4-3 to TRBJ1-2; D is ambiguous. Trimming left V 0 bases short and J 5 bases short, with 10 bases between. The CDR3 contains 14 residues. Germline assignment: CDR1 LGHNA and CDR2 YSLEER. The CDR3 DNA reads TGCGCCAGCAGCCAAGATGACGGTGGATATGGCTACACCTTC. This encodes CASSQDDGGYGYTF.

The chain is built from TRBV10-3 and TRBJ2-1; 7 bases map to TRBD1. J lost 1 base, V lost 8 bases, and 8 bases had no gene match. The CDR3 sequence is 15 residues long. CDR1 ENHRY and CDR2 SYGVKD come from the germline V gene. The CDR3 loop reads CAIRASRGSYNEQFF. The DNA for the CDR3 is TGTGCCATCCGGGCTAGCAGGGGGTCCTACAATGAGCAGTTCTTC.

The J gene is TRBJ2-5, the V gene TRBV7-2; no clear D gene. The CDR3 sequence is 14 residues long. CDR1 is SGHTA and CDR2 is FQGNSA in the germline V gene. V was cut by 3 bases and J by 5 bases, with 13 bases left in between. The CDR3 protein is CASSLMSSPETQYF. The CDR3 nucleotides read TGTGCCAGCAGCTTGATGAGTTCACCGGAGACCCAGTACTTC.

The chain has TRBV20-1 and TRBJ2-3; TRBD2 aligns across 11 bases. Germline loops: CDR1 DFQATT, CDR2 SNEGSKA (reference sequence). This CDR3 has 14 residues. V gave up 6 bases and J gave up 1 base; unmatched junction bases: 3. The chain's CDR3 is CSATTSGGTDTQYF. CDR3 coding DNA: TGCAGTGCCACGACTAGCGGGGGCACAGATACGCAGTATTTT.

The V and J genes are TRBV9 and TRBJ2-1; TRBD2 aligns across 8 bases. This CDR3 spans 17 amino acids. V shed 3 bases, J shed 4 bases, and the junction held 12 bases outside the gene matches. CDR1 is SGDLS, CDR2 YYNGEE, per germline. CDR3 in amino acids: CASSGGQAGALYNEQFF. CDR3 nucleotide sequence: TGTGCCAGCAGCGGGGGTCAAGCGGGGGCTTTATACAATGAGCAGTTCTTC.

The chain employs TRBV3-1 and TRBJ2-1, with unresolved D. The V gene lost 0 bases and the J gene lost 3 bases, with 15 bases spanning the gap. The germline V gene has CDR1 LGHDT and CDR2 YNNKEL (reference sequence). This CDR3 has 17 amino acids. Here the CDR3 DNA reads TGTGCCAGCAGCCAAGATTGGGTAAAACGAGACTACAATGAGCAGTTCTTC. Its translation: CASSQDWVKRDYNEQFF.

The chain employs TRBV14 and TRBJ2-1, with 7 bases aligning to TRBD2. The trim removed 0 bases at V and 0 bases at J, leaving 14 bases unmatched. Germline-derived CDR1 and CDR2 are SGHDN and FVKESK. The CDR3 contains 20 residues. CDR3 region: CASSQDKIPAGVSSYNEQFF. The CDR3 nucleotides read TGTGCCAGCAGCCAAGATAAGATTCCGGCGGGGGTAAGCTCCTACAATGAGCAGTTCTTC.

The chain employs TRBV13 and TRBJ2-1, with 7 bases lining up with TRBD2. The CDR3 length is 16 residues. J was trimmed by 0 bases and V by 5 bases; bases with no gene match: 7. Looked up from germline, CDR1 is PRHDT and CDR2 is FYEKMQ (reference sequence). The CDR3 DNA follows: TGTGCCAGCAGCACAAGCGGGAAAGACTCCTACAATGAGCAGTTCTTC. This gives the protein CASSTSGKDSYNEQFF.

The chain carries TRBV10-3 and TRBJ2-5, with 8 bases matching TRBD2. Trimming cost V 3 bases and J 5 bases; bases outside gene matches: 14. The CDR3 is 17 amino acids. The germline V gene encodes CDR1 ENHRY and CDR2 SYGVKD. DNA of the CDR3: TGTGCCATCAGTGAAGAAGCGGGGGACCTCTTTGGGGAGACCCAGTACTTC. This encodes CAISEEAGDLFGETQYF.

The genes are TRBV6-2 or TRBV6-3 and TRBJ2-1; 9 bases fit TRBD1. After removal of 6 bases from V and 7 bases from J, the junction contained 16 bases not matched to a gene. In germline, CDR1 is MNHEY, CDR2 SVGEGT. This CDR3 contains 17 residues. DNA of the CDR3: TGTGCCAGCAGGCCTACCGGGACAGGGAATAAGGGGAATGAGCAGTTCTTC. Its protein product is CASRPTGTGNKGNEQFF.

The rearrangement joins TRBV18 to TRBJ2-5, with unresolved D. The V gene lost 5 bases and the J gene lost 2 bases, with 12 bases spanning the gap. CDR1 KGHSH and CDR2 LQKENI come from the germline V gene. The CDR3 is made up of 14 amino acids. The CDR3 is CASSVRAEQETQYF. CDR3 nucleotides: TGTGCCAGCTCAGTACGGGCAGAACAAGAGACCCAGTACTTC.

This clonotype was seen only a few times. The gene calls are TRBV3-1 and TRBJ1-2; D gene unclear. The germline gives CDR1 LGHDT, CDR2 YNNKEL (reference sequence). V was clipped by 3 bases and J by 3 bases, with 14 bases between them. CDR3 length equals 15 residues. CDR3 bases: TGTGCCAGCAGCCATCTTGGCAGGAGCGACTATGGCTACACCTTC. Protein: CASSHLGRSDYGYTF.

The chain employs TRBV28 and TRBJ2-1, with a weak D call TRBD2 (6 bases). V lost 6 bases, J lost 2 bases, and 14 bases lay in between. The CDR3 has 15 residues. CDR1 and CDR2 from the germline V gene are MDHEN and SYDVKM. DNA for the CDR3: TGTGCCAGCAGACCACCGGGACTGACCTACAATGAGCAGTTCTTC. Its translation: CASRPPGLTYNEQFF. The whole variable domain, remainder taken from reference TRBV28 and TRBJ2-1, is DVKVTQSSRYLVKRTGEKVFLECVQDMDHENMFWYRQDPGLGLRLIYFSYDVKMKEKGDIPEGYSVSREKKERFSLILESASTNQTSMYLCASRPPGLTYNEQFFGPGTRLTVL.